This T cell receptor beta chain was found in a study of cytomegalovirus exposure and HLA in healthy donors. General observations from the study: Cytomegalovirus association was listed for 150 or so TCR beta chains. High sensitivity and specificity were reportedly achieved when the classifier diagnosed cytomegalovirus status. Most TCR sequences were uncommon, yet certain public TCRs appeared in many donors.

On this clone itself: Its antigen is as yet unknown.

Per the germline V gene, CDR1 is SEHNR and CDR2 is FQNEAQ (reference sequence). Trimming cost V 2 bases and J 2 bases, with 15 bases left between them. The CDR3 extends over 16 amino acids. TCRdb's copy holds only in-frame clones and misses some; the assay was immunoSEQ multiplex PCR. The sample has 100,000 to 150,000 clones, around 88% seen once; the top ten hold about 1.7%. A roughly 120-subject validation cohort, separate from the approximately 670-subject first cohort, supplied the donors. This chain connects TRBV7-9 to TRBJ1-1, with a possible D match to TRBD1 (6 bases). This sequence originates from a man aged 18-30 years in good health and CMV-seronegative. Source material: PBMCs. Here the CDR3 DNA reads TGTGCCAGCAGCTTAACAGGGAATTTATTAAACACTGAAGCTTTCTTT. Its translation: CASSLTGNLLNTEAFF.